Listed here are 3 T cell receptor beta chains from one sample, sequenced in a study of response to subunit inactivated influenza vaccine. TCRdb itself ran the RT-PCR reads through MiXCR, one entry per CDR3 protein. The sample holds about 190,000 distinct CDR3 sequences, approximately 15% seen once. Sequenced material: CD8+ T cells sorted from PBMCs, taken roughly 5 days after vaccination. The receptor set was obtained from a man between 50 and 59 years old who received an inactivated influenza vaccine.

In this sample, this clonotype turned up a few times. The rearrangement uses TRBV27 and TRBJ2-7, with D uncertain. CDR3 length: 13 residues. Germline V gene data show CDR1 as MNHEY and CDR2 as SMNVEV (reference sequence). V lost 2 bases to trimming and J lost 7 bases, with 12 bases between them. CDR3 nucleotides: TGTGCCAGCAGTTTAAGGCCCGTTGGTGAGCAGTACTTC. Amino acid sequence: CASSLRPVGEQYF.

This clonotype was detected ten times or more. The chain combines TRBV6-2 or TRBV6-3 with TRBJ2-1; D might be TRBD1 (5 bases). The CDR3 is made up of 14 amino acids. Trimming took off 2 bases at V and 6 bases at J, with 11 bases between the two ends. Per germline, CDR1 MNHEY and CDR2 SVGEGT. Here the CDR3 DNA reads TGTGCCAGCAGTTACATCGCAGGGTCCAATGAGCAGTTCTTC. Amino acids: CASSYIAGSNEQFF.

V usage is TRBV28 and J usage is TRBJ2-1; 14 bases map to TRBD2. After removal of 5 bases from V and 6 bases from J, the junction contained 9 bases not matched to a gene. Germline CDR1 MDHEN, CDR2 SYDVKM. This CDR3 contains 17 residues. The CDR3 DNA reads as TGTGCCAGCAGTAAGGGACTAGCGGGAGTAAGGGGCAATGAGCAGTTCTTC. Translated, it gives CASSKGLAGVRGNEQFF.